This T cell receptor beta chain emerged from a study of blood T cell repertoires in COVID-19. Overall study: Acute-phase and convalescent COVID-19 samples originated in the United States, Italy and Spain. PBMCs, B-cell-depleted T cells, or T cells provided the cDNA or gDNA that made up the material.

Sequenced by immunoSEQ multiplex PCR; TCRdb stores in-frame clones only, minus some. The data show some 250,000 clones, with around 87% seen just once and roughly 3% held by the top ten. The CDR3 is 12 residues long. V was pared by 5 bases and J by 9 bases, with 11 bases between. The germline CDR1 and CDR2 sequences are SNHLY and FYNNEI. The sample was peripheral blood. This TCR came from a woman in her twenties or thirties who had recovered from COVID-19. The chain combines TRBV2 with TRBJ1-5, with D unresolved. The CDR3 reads CASSPYPGPQHF. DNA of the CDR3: TGTGCCAGCAGTCCCTATCCGGGGCCCCAGCATTTT.